Listed below are T cell receptor beta chains from one sample, sequenced in a study of spatial heterogeneity in lung cancer. TCRdb re-analysed the 5' RACE reads in MiXCR, keeping a single row per CDR3 protein. The sample gives approximately 82,000 distinct CDR3 sequences, roughly 12% of which show up once; around 4.3% is in the top ten. Source: PBMCs, taken at surgery. The origin of the receptors is a male donor with early-stage non-small cell lung cancer. The CDR3 runs from the conserved cysteine through the conserved F or W.

TRBV4-1	TRBJ2-3	CASSQGTGGPLTDTQYF
TRBV14	TRBJ2-5	CASSRGTQETQYF
TRBV6-2/TRBV6-3	TRBJ2-7	CASSSGARPGQQYF
TRBV23-1	TRBJ2-7	CASSLYRDGNYEQYF
TRBV9	TRBJ2-1	CASSVGTSGINEQFF
TRBV29-1	TRBJ1-1	CSVEEMRGNTEAFF
TRBV6-2/TRBV6-3	TRBJ2-3	CASSSERGYTDTQYF
TRBV3-1	TRBJ2-2	CASSRNTGELFF
TRBV20-1	TRBJ2-7	CSAMDAREQYF
TRBV2	TRBJ1-1	CASMAPQRDHTEAFF
TRBV28	TRBJ2-3	CASSSTIGLSSTDTQYF
TRBV7-9	TRBJ2-5	CASSLTRLAGEGKETQYF
TRBV6-4	TRBJ1-4	CASIGGLLILGKLFF
TRBV5-1	TRBJ2-5	CASSWEQETQYF
TRBV20-1	TRBJ2-3	CSALYGASGRGTQYF